Presented here are 32 T cell receptor beta chains from one specimen sequenced in a study of cytomegalovirus exposure and HLA in healthy donors. In the PCR, 60 Vbeta and 13 Jbeta primers were used. Assay used: immunoSEQ multiplex PCR; TCRdb lists only in-frame clones, some missing. The table has 98,000 or so clones, about a tenth seen once. The specimen sequenced was PBMCs. These TCRs come from a man aged 40-49 years in good health and CMV-seropositive.

The chain is built from TRBV18 and TRBJ1-5; 8 bases are shared with TRBD1. Germline values: CDR1 KGHSH, CDR2 LQKENI. Unmatched junction bases numbered 8, after V lost 3 bases and J lost 7 bases. The CDR3 totals 15 residues. The CDR3 nucleotides are TGTGCCAGCTCACCGTCGGCACAGGGGGGACAGCCCCAGCATTTT. Protein product: CASSPSAQGGQPQHF.

By share of the sample, this clone is medium-sized. The gene calls are TRBV25-1 and TRBJ2-6; D might be TRBD2 (7 bases). CDR1 is MGHDK, CDR2 SYGVNS, per germline. The CDR3 is 16 residues long. Trimming removed 3 bases at V and 2 bases at J, with 11 bases between. DNA for the CDR3: TGTGCCAGCAGTGACCAGGGGAGGGCTGGGGCCAACGTCCTGACTTTC. It yields the protein CASSDQGRAGANVLTF.

The chain employs TRBV7-2 and TRBJ2-3; D remains unclear. Looked up from germline, CDR1 is SGHTA and CDR2 is FQGNSA. This CDR3 has 14 amino acids. Trimming cost V 0 bases and J 5 bases, with 9 bases left between them. CDR3 DNA sequence: TGTGCCAGCAGCTTAGCGCGGCCGAGAGATACGCAGTATTTT. Amino acid sequence: CASSLARPRDTQYF.

This clone came up a few times. The gene calls are TRBV4-2 and TRBJ2-7; D possibly corresponds to TRBD2 (5 bases). The CDR3 is 14 residues long. Per the germline V gene, CDR1 is LGHNA and CDR2 is YNFKEQ. With 2 bases removed from V and 3 bases from J, the gap between germline ends came to 11 bases. The CDR3 is CASSQRTTSYEQYF. In DNA form, the CDR3 reads TGTGCCAGCAGCCAACGTACCACTAGCTACGAGCAGTACTTC.

This clone has more than one count but fewer than ten. The rearrangement joins TRBV6-5 to TRBJ2-5; 10 bases map to TRBD1. Germline CDR1 is MNHEY and CDR2 is SVGAGI. V was pared by 6 bases and J by 5 bases, with 9 bases of the junction left unmatched. The CDR3 consists of 15 residues. CDR3 in DNA: TGTGCCAGCAGGCCGGGACAGGGGATCGGGGAGACCCAGTACTTC. It is translated as CASRPGQGIGETQYF.

CDR3 sequence reads: CASRSGLGETQYF. The CDR3, as DNA: TGTGCCAGCAGATCCGGCCTAGGAGAGACCCAGTACTTC. The chain is built from TRBV6-6 and TRBJ2-5; D is undetermined. There are 13 residues in the CDR3. Germline V CDR1 and CDR2: MNHNY, SVGAGI (reference sequence). Between the trimmed V and J ends, which lost 6 bases and 4 bases, there was a span of 12 bases.

A few counts support this clone. J is TRBJ1-2 and V is TRBV28; D is perhaps TRBD1 (6 bases). The CDR3 runs 13 residues. Trimming took 7 bases from V and 4 from J, leaving 13 bases between them. Germline assignment: CDR1 MDHEN and CDR2 SYDVKM. CDR3 in DNA: TGTGCCAGCACCCAAGGACAGCTCTATGGCTACACCTTC. It yields the protein CASTQGQLYGYTF.

This rearrangement joins TRBV7-9 to TRBJ1-2; D is unresolved. Germline loops: CDR1 SEHNR, CDR2 FQNEAQ (reference sequence). The CDR3 is 13 residues long. V lost 4 bases to trimming and J lost 0 bases, with 6 bases between them. CDR3 protein: CASSSVANYGYTF. DNA of the CDR3: TGTGCCAGCAGCTCCGTTGCTAACTATGGCTACACCTTC.

The rearrangement uses TRBV19 and TRBJ1-5; TRBD1 aligns across 8 bases. Germline loops: CDR1 LNHDA, CDR2 SQIVND (reference sequence). The CDR3 runs to 14 residues. V shed 3 bases and J 5 bases; nucleotides not matched to a gene: 3. CDR3 DNA sequence: TGTGCCAGTAGTATCGGACAGGGCCATCAGCCCCAGCATTTT. It specifies CASSIGQGHQPQHF.

The V and J genes are TRBV7-9 and TRBJ1-1; D unresolved. V lost 1 base to trimming and J lost 11 bases, with 14 bases between them. CDR1 and CDR2 (germline): SEHNR, FQNEAQ (reference sequence). The CDR3 length is 13 residues. The CDR3 loop reads CASSLDPSRTAFF. The CDR3 nucleotides are TGTGCCAGCAGCTTAGACCCCTCTAGGACTGCTTTCTTT.

A few counts support this clone. V and J are TRBV6-5 and TRBJ2-7, with D perhaps matching TRBD2 (5 bases). Trimming removed 5 bases at V and 7 bases at J, with 18 bases between. This CDR3 has 14 amino acids. The germline gives CDR1 MNHEY, CDR2 SVGAGI. Written as DNA, the CDR3 is TGTGCCAGCAGTCTCGGACTTCTACATACGGAGCAGTACTTC. Its translation is CASSLGLLHTEQYF.

This clone was observed a handful of times. The chain is built from TRBV6-6 and TRBJ2-7; 11 bases are a match to TRBD1. Germline CDR1 reads MNHNY; CDR2 reads SVGAGI (reference sequence). CDR3 length equals 14 residues. V dropped 5 bases and J dropped 6; count of bases not matched to a gene: 6. CDR3 sequence (DNA): TGTGCCAGCAGTGGACAGGGGGCCATGAGCGAGCAGTACTTC. Translation: CASSGQGAMSEQYF.

This sequence joins TRBV7-9 and TRBJ2-5; D ambiguous. Germline CDR1 is SEHNR and CDR2 is FQNEAQ (reference sequence). The V end lost 1 base, the J end lost 4 bases, and 7 bases lay between the germline ends. The CDR3 is 13 residues long. CDR3 amino acids: CASSLGVGETQYF. Here the CDR3 DNA reads TGTGCCAGCAGCTTAGGCGTCGGAGAGACCCAGTACTTC.

This clone was counted between two and nine times. This chain joins TRBV5-1 and TRBJ1-3; 10 nucleotides agree with TRBD1. The CDR3 length is 19 residues. J gave up 0 bases and V 1 base, and 10 bases lay outside the gene matches. Germline-derived CDR1 and CDR2 are SGHRS and YFSETQ. Written as DNA, the CDR3 is TGCGCCAGCAGCTTGTCCTTCGGGACAGGGGTTCTCTCTGGAAACACCATATATTTT. It codes for CASSLSFGTGVLSGNTIYF.

With respect to this clone: The sample carries other DNA sequences with the same CDR3. J is TRBJ1-2 and V is TRBV2; a weak D match, TRBD1 (6 bases). The CDR3 totals 13 residues. V was cut by 10 bases and J by 4 bases, with 16 bases left in between. Germline lookup yields CDR1 SNHLY and CDR2 FYNNEI. In nucleotides, the CDR3 is TGTGCCACTATGACAGGCTCGGTCTATGGCTACACCTTC. It codes for CATMTGSVYGYTF.

This sequence joins TRBV13 and TRBJ1-3; TRBD1 aligns across 8 bases. Germline CDR1 reads PRHDT; CDR2 reads FYEKMQ (reference sequence). The CDR3 covers 15 residues. Losses at the gene ends were 4 bases for V and 7 bases for J; bases not matched to a gene: 9. The CDR3 DNA reads as TGTGCCAGCAGCTCAAGGGGGACAGGCCGGAACACCATATATTTT. It encodes CASSSRGTGRNTIYF.

The V gene is TRBV9, the J gene TRBJ2-1; D is perhaps TRBD2 (5 bases). The length of the CDR3 is 13 residues. Trimming cost V 0 bases and J 10 bases, with 11 bases left between them. Germline values: CDR1 SGDLS, CDR2 YYNGEE. The CDR3 nucleotides read TGTGCCAGCAGCGTAGCGTCGGGCGGGGAGCAGTTCTTC. Its translation: CASSVASGGEQFF. Variable domain in full (rest from reference TRBV9 and TRBJ2-1): DSGVTQTPKHLITATGQRVTLRCSPRSGDLSVYWYQQSLDQGLQFLIQYYNGEERAKGNILERFSAQQFPDLHSELNLSSLELGDSALYFCASSVASGGEQFFGPGTRLTVL.

This clone has a handful of counts. The rearrangement joins TRBV28 to TRBJ1-1; tentatively, D is TRBD1 (6 bases). V lost 6 bases and J 12 bases, leaving 32 bases between the germline ends. The CDR3 runs 17 residues. CDR1 is MDHEN, CDR2 SYDVKM, per germline. The CDR3 region is CASSRTSFRGGLGSTFF. DNA for the CDR3: TGTGCCAGCAGCCGCACCTCTTTCCGGGGGGGCCTGGGTTCGACTTTCTTT.

This clone was counted only a few times. This rearrangement joins TRBV5-4 to TRBJ2-7, with D possibly matching TRBD2 (5 bases). The V and J ends lost 0 bases and 5 bases respectively, with 18 bases between them. CDR1 is SGHNT and CDR2 is YYREEE in the germline V gene (reference sequence). This CDR3 comprises 16 residues. Written as DNA, the CDR3 is TGTGCCAGCAGCTTGGAGTGGGTGGGAGAGGAAGACGAGCAGTACTTC. Protein: CASSLEWVGEEDEQYF.

CDR3 in amino acids: CASSHALGGGTYEQYF. The CDR3 bases are TGCGCCAGCAGCCACGCTCTCGGCGGCGGGACTTACGAGCAGTACTTC. The chain has TRBV4-1 and TRBJ2-7, with D possibly TRBD2 on 6 matching bases. V was trimmed by 3 bases and J by 4 bases, leaving 19 bases between them. The CDR3 has 16 residues. Germline V gene data show CDR1 as MGHRA and CDR2 as YSYEKL.

The CDR3 DNA reads TGTGCCAGCAGACAAGGGACTAATTTATACGAGCAGTACTTC. It yields the protein CASRQGTNLYEQYF. This chain uses TRBV2 with TRBJ2-7, with 7 bases lining up with TRBD2. Germline CDR1 and CDR2: SNHLY and FYNNEI. With 6 bases clipped from V and 4 bases from J, the junction kept 9 bases outside the gene matches. This CDR3 spans 14 amino acids.

Notes on this clone: This CDR3 is also generated by other DNA sequences in the sample. J is TRBJ2-1 and V is TRBV5-6, with 9 bases lining up with TRBD2. The trim removed 4 bases at V and 7 bases at J, leaving 21 bases unmatched. The CDR3 is 19 amino acids. Germline V gene sequence: CDR1 SGHDT, CDR2 YYEEEE. The CDR3 loop is CASSLFVVGEAGGINEQFF. CDR3 DNA: TGTGCCAGCAGCCTATTCGTAGTAGGTGAAGCGGGAGGTATAAATGAGCAGTTCTTC.

The CDR3 reads CAISESDSGSNSQFF. The CDR3 region has the DNA TGTGCCATCAGTGAGTCGGATAGCGGGAGTAATAGTCAGTTCTTC. The rearrangement links TRBV10-3 to TRBJ2-1, with 9 bases identical to TRBD2. CDR3 length equals 15 residues. Germline values: CDR1 ENHRY, CDR2 SYGVKD. J lost 13 bases, V lost 0 bases, and 10 bases had no gene match.

The J gene is TRBJ2-7, the V gene TRBV9, with D possibly being TRBD2 (5 bases). V was clipped by 6 bases and J by 0 bases, with 13 bases between them. This CDR3 comprises 14 residues. The germline V gene encodes CDR1 SGDLS and CDR2 YYNGEE. The DNA of the CDR3 is TGTGCCAGCACTCGTAGCGTTAGCTCCTACGAGCAGTACTTC. This sequence encodes CASTRSVSSYEQYF.

This clone was counted many times. CDR3 sequence (DNA): TGTGCCAGCAGGAAACTAGCGGAGTACAATGAGCAGTTCTTC. Translating it yields CASRKLAEYNEQFF. This chain connects TRBV6-5 to TRBJ2-1; 8 positions match TRBD2. Germline CDR1 reads MNHEY; CDR2 reads SVGAGI. This CDR3 has 14 residues. Trimming cost V 6 bases and J 4 bases; bases outside gene matches: 5.

J is TRBJ2-5 and V is TRBV6-5; 11 positions match TRBD2. The CDR3 covers 15 residues. The J segment lost 5 bases and the V segment lost 8 bases, leaving 10 bases of the junction unmatched. Germline V gene data show CDR1 as MNHEY and CDR2 as SVGAGI. CDR3 coding DNA: TGTGCCAGCTGCGCTGGACTAGCGGGTGAGGAGACCCAGTACTTC. It specifies CASCAGLAGEETQYF.

This chain joins TRBV28 and TRBJ2-7, with 9 bases fitting TRBD2. With V trimmed by 5 bases and J by 5 bases, 10 bases remained unmatched. This CDR3 is 15 amino acids long. Per the germline V gene, CDR1 is MDHEN and CDR2 is SYDVKM. The DNA of the CDR3 is TGTGCCAGCAGTGCCCATAGCGGGAGTATGGACGAGCAGTACTTC. Encoded protein: CASSAHSGSMDEQYF.

V gene TRBV7-8 combines with J gene TRBJ2-6; TRBD2 matches 7 bases. V trimming: 4 bases; J trimming: 1 base; junction bases outside the gene matches: 10. Germline CDR1 is SGHVS and CDR2 is FQNEAQ. This CDR3 spans 18 amino acids. CDR3 coding DNA: TGTGCCAGCAGCTGGGGCGGGAGTGAGTTTTCTGGGGCCAACGTCCTGACTTTC. Translated: CASSWGGSEFSGANVLTF.

Only a few counts were recorded for this clone. This rearrangement joins TRBV7-6 to TRBJ2-7, with TRBD1 matching over 7 bases. The germline V gene has CDR1 SGHVS and CDR2 FNYEAQ. This CDR3 has 14 residues. Trimming cost V 0 bases and J 3 bases; bases outside gene matches: 2. CDR3 amino acids: CASSLARQGYEQYF. CDR3 coding DNA: TGTGCCAGCAGCTTAGCGAGACAGGGCTACGAGCAGTACTTC.

Only a few counts were recorded for this clone. The chain couples TRBV6-9 to TRBJ1-4; D unresolved. The CDR3 is 14 residues long. Trimming took 2 bases from V and 5 from J, leaving 9 bases between them. Germline loops: CDR1 MNHGY, CDR2 SVAAGI. The CDR3, as DNA: TGTGCCAGCAGTTATCTAACGGTAAATGAAAAACTGTTTTTT. This codes for CASSYLTVNEKLFF.

The J gene is TRBJ1-2, the V gene TRBV2; possible D gene TRBD1, 5 bases. Looked up from germline, CDR1 is SNHLY and CDR2 is FYNNEI. Trimming shortened V by 5 bases and J by 0 bases, and 13 bases separated the two germline ends. The CDR3 consists of 15 residues. The CDR3 loop is CASSTGHTTNYGYTF. DNA of the CDR3: TGTGCCAGCAGTACAGGACACACCACTAACTATGGCTACACCTTC.

The table lists this clone with a few counts. CDR3 DNA sequence: TGTGCCAGCACTCCCAGCTTGGGTGGGACAGGGGGGGGAGAGACCCAGTACTTC. This translates into CASTPSLGGTGGGETQYF. This sequence joins TRBV28 and TRBJ2-5; 11 bases are a match to TRBD1. V shed 7 bases, J shed 4 bases, and the junction held 17 bases outside the gene matches. The CDR3 spans 18 residues. CDR1 is MDHEN and CDR2 is SYDVKM in the germline V gene.